Below are 15 T cell receptor beta chains sequenced from a single sample in a study of human T cells and chemical hapten exposure. Time point of the sample: pre-sensitization, week 0. The treatment here: therapeutic diphenylcyclopropenone sensitization with weekly scalp DPC. TCRdb re-called the RACE reads through MiXCR, storing one row per CDR3 protein. This sample has 300,000 to 400,000 distinct CDR3 sequences; approximately 5% occur once, and the top ten carry approximately 2.8%. Specimen: whole blood, collected in connection with sensitization to the hapten diphenylcyclopropenone (DPC). All receptors derive from a woman between 50 and 59 years old with alopecia areata. Some clones in this sample may be carry-over from other donors' samples.

This clonotype has ten or more counts. The gene calls are TRBV20-1 and TRBJ2-1; the match to TRBD1 covers 9 bases. Germline V gene data show CDR1 as DFQATT and CDR2 as SNEGSKA (reference sequence). V trimming: 4 bases; J trimming: 0 bases; junction bases outside the gene matches: 4. The CDR3 length is 15 residues. CDR3 amino acids: CSAIPTGGSYNEQFF. Here the CDR3 DNA reads TGCAGTGCTATCCCGACAGGGGGCTCCTACAATGAGCAGTTCTTC.

There are a few counts of this clonotype. This chain links TRBV6-5 with TRBJ1-2; D remains unclear. The CDR3 runs 15 residues. Trimming pared 6 bases from V and 7 bases from J, leaving 21 bases between. Germline-derived CDR1 and CDR2 are MNHEY and SVGAGI. The CDR3 protein is CASRVGEGGFSGYTF. The CDR3 DNA follows: TGTGCCAGCAGGGTCGGCGAGGGAGGATTCTCTGGCTACACCTTC.

The chain combines TRBV12-3 or TRBV12-4 with TRBJ2-3; perhaps TRBD2 as D (7 bases). This CDR3 is 15 amino acids long. Trimming took off 5 bases at V and 1 base at J, with 13 bases between the two ends. In nucleotides, the CDR3 is TGTGCCAGCAGTCTCGCGGGGGCCCGCACAGATACGCAGTATTTT. It encodes CASSLAGARTDTQYF.

This sequence joins TRBV5-6 and TRBJ2-4; D is unclear. The V end was cut by 1 base, the J end by 0 bases, with 5 bases between. CDR3 length: 14 amino acids. Germline V gene sequence: CDR1 SGHDT, CDR2 YYEEEE. The CDR3 protein is CASSLLLAKNIQYF. In nucleotides, the CDR3 is TGTGCCAGCAGCTTGCTACTAGCCAAAAACATTCAGTACTTC.

This clonotype has just a few counts. This chain uses TRBV13 with TRBJ2-1, with TRBD1 identical over 9 bases. The CDR3 has 13 amino acids. Germline CDR1 reads PRHDT; CDR2 reads FYEKMQ (reference sequence). The V segment lost 7 bases and the J segment 3 bases; nucleotides outside the gene matches: 1. CDR3 sequence (DNA): TGTGCCAGCACGACAGGGGGCTACAATGAGCAGTTCTTC. Protein: CASTTGGYNEQFF.

This clonotype was observed a few times. The gene calls are TRBV5-1 and TRBJ2-3; the D call may be TRBD1 or TRBD2 (5 bases each). Germline lookup yields CDR1 SGHRS and CDR2 YFSETQ. Deletions cut 3 bases from V and 6 bases from J, with 14 bases between. The CDR3 has 14 residues. The CDR3 is CASSSQGPQDTQYF. The CDR3 DNA is TGCGCCAGCAGCTCTCAGGGACCGCAGGATACGCAGTATTTT.

This clonotype was seen repeatedly, ten times or more. The chain is built from TRBV29-1 and TRBJ2-7; no definite D call. V was cut by 0 bases and J by 2 bases, with 2 bases left in between. This CDR3 comprises 11 residues. Germline V gene lookup returns CDR1 SQVTM and CDR2 ANQGSEA. The CDR3 region is CSVEEAYEQYF. For the CDR3, the DNA is TGCAGCGTTGAAGAAGCCTACGAGCAGTACTTC.

This clonotype has a count of ten or more. The chain employs TRBV29-1 and TRBJ2-3; TRBD2 agrees at 12 bases. This CDR3 is built from 18 residues. CDR1 is SQVTM, CDR2 ANQGSEA, per germline. The V segment lost 7 bases and the J segment 0 bases; nucleotides outside the gene matches: 14. The DNA for the CDR3 is TGCAGCGCCCACTTGACTAGCGGGGGACCTACTAGCACAGATACGCAGTATTTT. Translated: CSAHLTSGGPTSTDTQYF.

In its sample, this clonotype was seen many times. The CDR3 sequence: CASSLGSGILADTQYF. CDR3 sequence (DNA): TGTGCCAGCAGCTTAGGGAGTGGTATACTGGCAGATACGCAGTATTTT. The V call is TRBV13, the J call TRBJ2-3; D call uncertain. The CDR3 spans 16 residues. Germline V gene lookup returns CDR1 PRHDT and CDR2 FYEKMQ (reference sequence). The germline V and J ends were trimmed by 0 bases and 4 bases, with 14 bases remaining between them.

The V gene is TRBV7-9, the J gene TRBJ2-1; no clear D gene. The CDR3 covers 17 residues. Germline V gene lookup returns CDR1 SEHNR and CDR2 FQNEAQ (reference sequence). V dropped 1 base and J dropped 0 bases, with 13 bases sitting between them. The CDR3 protein is CASSLDGFMSSYNEQFF. CDR3 nucleotides: TGTGCCAGCAGCTTAGATGGATTCATGAGCTCCTACAATGAGCAGTTCTTC.

This clonotype has at least ten counts. The chain has TRBV10-3 and TRBJ2-3; D gene ambiguous. CDR3 length: 11 amino acids. With 2 bases removed from V and 8 bases from J, the gap between germline ends came to 5 bases. Germline V gene lookup returns CDR1 ENHRY and CDR2 SYGVKD. CDR3 nucleotides: TGTGCCATCAGTGAGGACCTTACGCAGTATTTT. As protein: CAISEDLTQYF.

This clonotype was picked up many times. The V and J genes are TRBV7-9 and TRBJ2-7; D not resolved. Trimming left V 3 bases short and J 6 bases short, with 12 bases between. Germline CDR1 reads SEHNR; CDR2 reads FQNEAQ (reference sequence). CDR3 length: 13 amino acids. The CDR3 nucleotides read TGTGCCAGCAGCTTTACGACCCTCGGCGAGCAGTACTTC. Its translation is CASSFTTLGEQYF.

This clonotype was counted ten times or more. The V call is TRBV20-1, the J call TRBJ2-3, with D unclear. Trimming took off 3 bases at V and 4 bases at J, with 2 bases between the two ends. This CDR3 is 10 amino acids long. Germline CDR1 reads DFQATT; CDR2 reads SNEGSKA (reference sequence). CDR3 protein: CSASSDTQYF. CDR3 coding DNA: TGCAGTGCTAGCTCAGATACGCAGTATTTT.

The J gene is TRBJ1-1, the V gene TRBV2; D not resolved. Germline V gene data show CDR1 as SNHLY and CDR2 as FYNNEI. This CDR3 contains 16 residues. Trimming took 6 bases from V and 0 from J, leaving 17 bases between them. The CDR3 sequence: CASRSQFGNMNTEAFF. DNA for the CDR3: TGTGCCAGCAGATCCCAGTTCGGGAATATGAACACTGAAGCTTTCTTT.

In its sample, this clonotype was seen a few times. This chain connects TRBV9 to TRBJ2-7; D possibly matches TRBD1 or TRBD2 (6 bases each). This CDR3 is built from 14 residues. Trimming pared 0 bases from V and 6 bases from J, leaving 13 bases between. Germline CDR1 and CDR2: SGDLS and YYNGEE. CDR3 in DNA: TGTGCCAGCAGCGTAGGAGGGGGGTTCGCCGAGCAGTACTTC. Protein sequence: CASSVGGGFAEQYF.